The 26 T cell receptor beta chains reported below all come from one sample, sequenced in a study of cytomegalovirus exposure and HLA in healthy donors. Profiled with immunoSEQ multiplex PCR; TCRdb holds only in-frame clones, not every one. The sample carries some 110,000 clones, roughly nine tenths recorded once. Specimen: PBMCs. The receptors originated from a man aged 18 to 29 in good health and CMV-seropositive.

The chain uses TRBV7-2 and TRBJ2-3; 15 nucleotides agree with TRBD2. Germline CDR1 is SGHTA and CDR2 is FQGNSA. The length of the CDR3 is 17 residues. V dropped 4 bases and J dropped 5; count of bases not matched to a gene: 7. DNA of the CDR3: TGTGCCAGCAGCTGGGGGACTAGCGGGGGGCCGGAAGATACGCAGTATTTT. Protein: CASSWGTSGGPEDTQYF.

The J gene is TRBJ1-5, the V gene TRBV7-9; 7 positions agree with TRBD1. V was pared by 3 bases and J by 4 bases, with 3 bases of the junction left unmatched. The CDR3 spans 14 residues. From germline, CDR1 is SEHNR and CDR2 FQNEAQ (reference sequence). The CDR3 spells CASSLTGSNQPQHF. The CDR3 DNA follows: TGTGCCAGCAGCTTGACAGGGTCTAATCAGCCCCAGCATTTT.

The chain links TRBV5-1 to TRBJ2-7; TRBD2 matches 8 bases. The CDR3 has 17 residues. The germline CDR1 and CDR2 sequences are SGHRS and YFSETQ. V was pared by 0 bases and J by 2 bases, with 10 bases of the junction left unmatched. CDR3 bases: TGCGCCAGCAGCTTGGTAAACAAGCGGGGGAGCCCCTACGAGCAGTACTTC. It yields the protein CASSLVNKRGSPYEQYF.

This chain uses TRBV14 with TRBJ1-5; 7 nucleotides align to TRBD1. V lost 3 bases, J lost 4 bases, and 0 bases stayed unmatched. The CDR3 runs to 13 residues. The germline V gene has CDR1 SGHDN and CDR2 FVKESK. The CDR3 here is CASSQTGNQPQHF. The CDR3 DNA follows: TGTGCCAGCAGCCAGACAGGGAATCAGCCCCAGCATTTT.

The CDR3 loop is CASSTGYEQYF. The CDR3 DNA is TGTGCCAGCAGTACAGGGTACGAGCAGTACTTC. The chain employs TRBV2 and TRBJ2-7, with D perhaps TRBD1 (6 bases). The V gene lost 5 bases and the J gene lost 4 bases, with 6 bases spanning the gap. CDR3 length: 11 residues. CDR1 and CDR2 from the germline V gene are SNHLY and FYNNEI.

The V gene is TRBV25-1, the J gene TRBJ2-1; perhaps TRBD1 as D (6 bases). CDR3 length equals 16 residues. The V gene lost 4 bases and the J gene lost 6 bases, with 19 bases spanning the gap. CDR1 is MGHDK, CDR2 SYGVNS, per germline. The CDR3 loop is CASSAPGHRDFNEQFF. CDR3 nucleotide sequence: TGTGCCAGCAGTGCCCCGGGGCACAGGGATTTCAATGAGCAGTTCTTC.

This clone has a handful of counts. This chain joins TRBV19 and TRBJ1-2; D ambiguous. Looked up from germline, CDR1 is LNHDA and CDR2 is SQIVND (reference sequence). The CDR3 runs to 12 residues. Trimming cost V 5 bases and J 7 bases, with 11 bases left between them. CDR3 protein: CASSEETSGYTF. The CDR3 bases are TGTGCCAGTAGTGAGGAGACGAGTGGCTACACCTTC.

The V call is TRBV10-3, the J call TRBJ1-1, with D maybe TRBD1 (5 bases). V was clipped by 3 bases and J by 0 bases, with 20 bases between them. Germline CDR1 ENHRY, CDR2 SYGVKD. This CDR3 has 18 residues. CDR3 in amino acids: CAISDMAMGRNLNTEAFF. The CDR3 DNA reads TGTGCCATCAGTGACATGGCGATGGGGCGGAACCTGAACACTGAAGCTTTCTTT.

V gene TRBV6-4 combines with J gene TRBJ2-4; perhaps TRBD2 as D (6 bases). Germline CDR1 is MRHNA and CDR2 is SNTAGT. V lost 8 bases to trimming and J lost 4 bases, with 24 bases between them. The CDR3 is made up of 17 amino acids. As DNA, the CDR3 is TGTGCCAGCTGCCGATTGGAGGGTCGGCCCGCTAAAAACATTCAGTACTTC. Residues: CASCRLEGRPAKNIQYF.

The chain links TRBV30 to TRBJ1-4; TRBD1 is a possible D gene (6 bases). V was cut by 0 bases and J by 5 bases, with 10 bases left in between. This CDR3 is built from 14 residues. Germline lookup yields CDR1 GTSNPN and CDR2 SVGIG (reference sequence). The chain's CDR3 is CAWSVGQRNEKLFF. The CDR3 DNA follows: TGTGCCTGGAGTGTTGGACAGCGGAATGAAAAACTGTTTTTT.

This clone was seen a few times. This sequence joins TRBV7-9 and TRBJ1-1, with TRBD1 matching over 7 bases. The CDR3 is 11 amino acids. Losses at the gene ends were 5 bases for V and 8 bases for J; bases not matched to a gene: 2. Per germline, CDR1 SEHNR and CDR2 FQNEAQ (reference sequence). The CDR3 DNA reads TGTGCCAGCAGCGCGGACAGGGAAGCTTTCTTT. This codes for CASSADREAFF.

The V call is TRBV6-5, the J call TRBJ1-4; 7 bases are a match to TRBD1. Germline CDR1 and CDR2: MNHEY and SVGAGI. There are 12 residues in the CDR3. Losses at the gene ends were 6 bases for V and 8 bases for J; bases not matched to a gene: 3. The chain's CDR3 is CASSRQGEKLFF. As DNA, the CDR3 is TGTGCCAGCAGCCGACAGGGCGAAAAACTGTTTTTT.

The CDR3 bases are TGTGCCAGCAGTGACAGGCAGGGGGCGCGGAGCAATCAGCCCCAGCATTTT. It codes for CASSDRQGARSNQPQHF. V is TRBV6-1 and J is TRBJ1-5; TRBD1 aligns across 8 bases. V dropped 3 bases and J dropped 1; count of bases not matched to a gene: 8. The CDR3 loop spans 17 amino acids. Per the germline V gene, CDR1 is MNHNS and CDR2 is SASEGT.

V and J are TRBV5-4 and TRBJ1-2, with D hard to call. Germline CDR1 reads SGHNT; CDR2 reads YYREEE (reference sequence). This CDR3 is 14 amino acids long. V lost 4 bases to trimming and J lost 4 bases, with 14 bases between them. Here the CDR3 reads CASSPQVGIYGYTF. In DNA form, the CDR3 reads TGTGCCAGCAGCCCCCAGGTGGGCATCTATGGCTACACCTTC.

This clone was seen only a few times. The chain has TRBV30 and TRBJ1-6, with a possible D match to TRBD1 (6 bases). This CDR3 has 13 amino acids. Between the trimmed V and J ends, which lost 8 bases and 2 bases, there was a span of 10 bases. From germline, CDR1 is GTSNPN and CDR2 SVGIG (reference sequence). Here the CDR3 reads CAHRAAYNSPLHF. The CDR3 nucleotides are TGTGCCCACAGGGCGGCCTATAATTCACCCCTCCACTTT.

The CDR3 nucleotides read TGCGCCAGCAGCCTGATGCAGGGTGAAGCTTTCTTT. Protein sequence: CASSLMQGEAFF. The chain has TRBV4-3 and TRBJ1-1; D is perhaps TRBD1 (5 bases). V gave up 4 bases and J gave up 7 bases, with 10 bases separating them. This CDR3 comprises 12 residues. The V gene's germline CDR1 is LGHNA and CDR2 YSLEER.

This clone appeared a single time. The V and J genes are TRBV7-9 and TRBJ1-2; 7 bases are shared with TRBD1. This CDR3 contains 16 residues. The ends lost 5 bases at V and 4 bases at J; junction bases unmatched: 13. Germline V gene sequence: CDR1 SEHNR, CDR2 FQNEAQ (reference sequence). CDR3 sequence: CASSPGQAKRVYGYTF. The CDR3 region has the DNA TGTGCCAGCAGCCCAGGACAGGCCAAACGGGTCTATGGCTACACCTTC.

The chain has TRBV27 and TRBJ1-1, with D unclear. The CDR3 has 14 amino acids. Germline lookup yields CDR1 MNHEY and CDR2 SMNVEV (reference sequence). The V end was cut by 3 bases, the J end by 3 bases, with 11 bases between. CDR3 sequence: CASSLGGDYTEAFF. As DNA, the CDR3 is TGTGCCAGCAGTTTGGGAGGAGACTACACTGAAGCTTTCTTT.

The J gene is TRBJ1-5, the V gene TRBV7-9, with no clear D. With 5 bases removed from V and 6 bases from J, the gap between germline ends came to 11 bases. CDR3 length: 13 amino acids. Germline CDR1 is SEHNR and CDR2 is FQNEAQ (reference sequence). CDR3 protein: CASSPQTGQPQHF. In nucleotides, the CDR3 is TGTGCCAGCAGCCCTCAAACTGGTCAGCCCCAGCATTTT.

The chain carries TRBV4-1 and TRBJ2-5, with a weak D call TRBD2 (6 bases). Germline CDR1 MGHRA, CDR2 YSYEKL. Trimming took 6 bases from V and 3 from J, leaving 32 bases between them. CDR3 length equals 20 residues. The CDR3 is CASSRPGGTVTGRKEETQYF. The CDR3 coding sequence is TGCGCCAGCAGTCGACCCGGAGGTACAGTAACGGGGAGGAAGGAAGAGACCCAGTACTTC.

The rearrangement links TRBV5-1 to TRBJ2-7; 7 positions agree with TRBD1. The length of the CDR3 is 16 residues. CDR1 is SGHRS and CDR2 is YFSETQ in the germline V gene. The junction had 13 bases not matched to a gene; V was cut back by 4 bases and J by 3 bases. In DNA form, the CDR3 reads TGCGCCAGCAGCGGCTACAGGGGACCCCCGTTCTACGAGCAGTACTTC. It encodes CASSGYRGPPFYEQYF.

The rearrangement links TRBV15 to TRBJ2-3; TRBD2 matches at 14 bases. V shed 3 bases, J shed 3 bases, and the junction held 5 bases outside the gene matches. This CDR3 comprises 17 residues. The V gene's germline CDR1 is LNHNV and CDR2 YYDKDF (reference sequence). Written as DNA, the CDR3 is TGTGCCACCAGCAGCCGACTAGCGGGGGGGAGAACAGATACGCAGTATTTT. Amino acids: CATSSRLAGGRTDTQYF.

This clone came up a few times. For the CDR3, the DNA is TGTGCCAGCTCACCAAGCCCAGTGGAAGGGGACTATGGCTACACCTTC. Protein sequence: CASSPSPVEGDYGYTF. The chain carries TRBV18 and TRBJ1-2; the D gene is possibly TRBD1 (5 bases). Deletions cut 2 bases from V and 3 bases from J, with 16 bases between. The germline gives CDR1 KGHSH, CDR2 LQKENI. The CDR3 contains 16 residues. The full variable domain, completed using reference TRBV18 and TRBJ1-2, is NAGVMQNPRHLVRRRGQEARLRCSPMKGHSHVYWYRQLPEEGLKFMVYLQKENIIDESGMPKERFSAEFPKEGPSILRIQQVVRGDSAAYFCASSPSPVEGDYGYTFGSGTRLTVV.

The V call is TRBV5-1, the J call TRBJ1-1; tentatively, D is TRBD1 (5 bases). Germline lookup yields CDR1 SGHRS and CDR2 YFSETQ. V was pared by 6 bases and J by 6 bases, with 18 bases between. CDR3 length: 14 residues. Here the CDR3 reads CASMLTADSSEAFF. The CDR3 bases are TGCGCCAGCATGCTTACTGCAGACAGCTCTGAAGCTTTCTTT. Using reference TRBV5-1 and TRBJ1-1 for the parts outside the CDR3, the full variable domain is KAGVTQTPRYLIKTRGQQVTLSCSPISGHRSVSWYQQTPGQGLQFLFEYFSETQRNKGNFPGRFSGRQFSNSRSEMNVSTLELGDSALYLCASMLTADSSEAFFGQGTRLTVV.

This rearrangement joins TRBV29-1 to TRBJ2-7; D is possibly TRBD1 (5 bases). This CDR3 has 13 amino acids. Germline assignment: CDR1 SQVTM and CDR2 ANQGSEA. V gave up 2 bases and J gave up 3 bases, with 11 bases separating them. The CDR3 reads CSVESQDGYEQYF. The CDR3 region has the DNA TGCAGCGTTGAATCACAGGATGGCTACGAGCAGTACTTC.

The chain has TRBV6-5 and TRBJ2-5; maybe TRBD2 (5 bases). V lost 6 bases and J 5 bases, leaving 19 bases between the germline ends. This CDR3 region has 15 residues. Germline values: CDR1 MNHEY, CDR2 SVGAGI. CDR3 sequence reads: CASRPLGADVETQYF. CDR3 in DNA: TGTGCCAGCAGGCCCCTAGGAGCGGACGTGGAGACCCAGTACTTC.